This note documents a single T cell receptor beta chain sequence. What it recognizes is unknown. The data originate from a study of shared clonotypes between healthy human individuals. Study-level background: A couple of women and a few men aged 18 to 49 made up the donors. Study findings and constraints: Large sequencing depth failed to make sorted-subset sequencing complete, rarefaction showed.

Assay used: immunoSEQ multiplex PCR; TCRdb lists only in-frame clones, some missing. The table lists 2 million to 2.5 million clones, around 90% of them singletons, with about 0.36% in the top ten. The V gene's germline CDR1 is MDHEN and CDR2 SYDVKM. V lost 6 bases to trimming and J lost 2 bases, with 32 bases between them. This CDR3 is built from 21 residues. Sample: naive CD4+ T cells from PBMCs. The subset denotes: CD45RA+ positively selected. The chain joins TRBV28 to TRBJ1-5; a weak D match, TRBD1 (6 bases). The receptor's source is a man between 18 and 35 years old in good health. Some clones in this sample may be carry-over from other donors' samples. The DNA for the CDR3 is TGTGCCAGCAGCCCAAGGTCGTGGGGGGCGCGGGCCGGGCGTCGCAATCAGCCCCAGCATTTT. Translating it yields CASSPRSWGARAGRRNQPQHF.